This TCR beta chain was recovered during a study of beta chain features in type 1 diabetes. Across the whole study: Comparable age, gender and cell yields were observed in patients relative to healthy donors. Study findings and constraints: Fewer junction insertions and more nucleotide deletions appeared in type 1 diabetes patients.

The investigators reverse transcribed all of the isolated RNA, so they sequenced expressed TCRB transcripts. Assay used: immunoSEQ multiplex PCR; TCRdb lists only in-frame clones, some missing. The sample yields under 900,000 clones, about a sixth seen once. The purity of all sorted populations exceeded 95%. The germline CDR1 and CDR2 sequences are ENHRY and SYGVKD. V lost 10 bases and J 0 bases, leaving 12 bases between the germline ends. This CDR3 spans 14 amino acids. As regards this clone: No antigen is known for it.

Material: naive CD4+ T cells from blood. The chain combines TRBV10-3 with TRBJ2-2, with D maybe TRBD1 (5 bases). The sequence came from a young woman in good health. In nucleotides, the CDR3 is TGTGCCACCACAGGCATTGCGAACACCGGGGAGCTGTTTTTT. Translating gives CATTGIANTGELFF.